The clone carrying this T cell receptor (beta chain) was seen only a few times. This entry is derived from a study of blood T cell repertoires in COVID-19. Study overall: COVID-19 samples, acute and convalescent, were from the United States, Italy and Spain. Sample material is recorded as cDNA or gDNA derived from T cells, B-cell-depleted T cells, or PBMCs.

Recruited during active infection, patients (from Seattle) were subsequently followed longitudinally. Assay used: immunoSEQ multiplex PCR; TCRdb lists only in-frame clones, some missing. Among approximately 270,000 clones listed, about 85% were seen once. Unmatched junction bases numbered 9, after V lost 3 bases and J lost 7 bases. The germline V gene encodes CDR1 SGDLS and CDR2 YYNGEE. The CDR3 loop spans 14 amino acids. The gene calls are TRBV9 and TRBJ2-7; 8 bases agree with TRBD2. Input material: peripheral blood. The clonotype comes from a human donor with COVID-19, enrolled during active disease. The donor label of this sample is uncertain. The CDR3 spells CASSAIAGGSEQYF. The CDR3 DNA follows: TGTGCCAGCAGCGCCATTGCGGGAGGTAGTGAGCAGTACTTC.